This T cell receptor (beta chain) was observed in a study of CD8 T cells in Susac syndrome. Germline values: CDR1 MGHDK, CDR2 SYGVNS. The CDR3 contains 14 residues. The germline V and J ends were trimmed by 8 bases and 12 bases, with 20 bases remaining between them. From blood CD8+ and CD4+ T cells, the TCR beta chain was sequenced. RNA, at about 0.45 to 1 ug, was reverse transcribed with random hexamers. TCRdb recomputed calls from the immunoSEQ multiplex PCR reads with MiXCR, one row per CDR3 protein. The sample has about 190,000 distinct CDR3 sequences; over 90% are singletons. The sequence was collected from a human donor with Susac syndrome. The specimen was CD8+ T cells from PBMCs. V is TRBV25-1 and J is TRBJ1-6; TRBD1 is a possible D gene (6 bases). Written as DNA, the CDR3 is TGTGCCAGCGCGGACTCGGGGGGCAAGAGACCCCTCCACTTT. It encodes CASADSGGKRPLHF.